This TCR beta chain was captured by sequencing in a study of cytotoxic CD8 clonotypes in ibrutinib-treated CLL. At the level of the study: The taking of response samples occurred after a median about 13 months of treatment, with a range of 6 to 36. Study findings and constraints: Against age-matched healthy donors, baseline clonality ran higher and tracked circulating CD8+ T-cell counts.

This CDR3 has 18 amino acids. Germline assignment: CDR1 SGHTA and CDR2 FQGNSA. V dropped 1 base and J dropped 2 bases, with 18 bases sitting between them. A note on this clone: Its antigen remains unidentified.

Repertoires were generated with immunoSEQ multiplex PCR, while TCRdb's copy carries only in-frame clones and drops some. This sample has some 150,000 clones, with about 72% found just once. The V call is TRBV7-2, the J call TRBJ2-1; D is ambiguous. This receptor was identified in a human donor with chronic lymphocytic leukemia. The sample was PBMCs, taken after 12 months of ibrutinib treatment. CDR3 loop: CASSLDPPTMATYNEQFF. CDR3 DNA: TGTGCCAGCAGCTTAGATCCCCCCACAATGGCCACCTACAATGAGCAGTTCTTC. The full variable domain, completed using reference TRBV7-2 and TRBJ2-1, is GAGVSQSPSNKVTEKGKDVELRCDPISGHTALYWYRQSLGQGLEFLIYFQGNSAPDKSGLPSDRFSAERTGGSVSTLTIQRTQQEDSAVYLCASSLDPPTMATYNEQFFGPGTRLTVL.